Sequencing of this TCR beta chain was carried out in a study of T cell repertoires in cytomegalovirus infection. Study background: Recently identified HLA-C-restricted CMV epitopes were used, and well-studied HLA-B-restricted CMV epitopes were used as well. TCR beta signatures that were public indicated CMV infection and matching HLA type.

Trimming removed 7 bases at V and 10 bases at J, with 26 bases between. CDR3 size: 16 residues. Comment on this clonotype: Its specificity is unknown.

Broader study findings: Totalled public TCR beta family frequency picked out people who carried CMV plus the relevant HLA. Across the ex vivo response, the dominant clonotypes were HLA-C-restricted CMV-specific TCR beta clonotypes.

From the reads, TCRdb called clonotypes with MiXCR, one entry per CDR3 protein. The repertoire holds 450,000 to 550,000 distinct CDR3 sequences, under 55% seen once, with about 41% in the top ten. This sequence joins TRBV12-3 or TRBV12-4 and TRBJ1-5, with D unresolved. The receptor comes from a human donor in good health (CMV status not recorded). Some clones in this sample may be carry-over from other donors' samples. This specimen consisted of cultured PBMCs, obtained from culture after CMV antigen stimulation. DNA of the CDR3: TGTGCCAGCACCGATCCAGGAGGAAGTCCCGTTCTTCCCCAGCATTTT. This translates into CASTDPGGSPVLPQHF.